Only one count was recorded for the clone carrying this T cell receptor beta chain. The sample is drawn from a study of TIL therapy for anti-PD-1-resistant metastatic lung cancer. The immunoSEQ assay was v3. The data were produced by immunoSEQ multiplex PCR, yet TCRdb's version contains in-frame clones alone and is incomplete. The sample carries tens of thousands of clones, 55% to 75% recorded once. V lost 4 bases and J 3 bases, leaving 7 bases between the germline ends. This CDR3 region has 11 residues. CDR1 DFQATT and CDR2 SNEGSKA come from the germline V gene (reference sequence). Time point here: pre-treatment sample, taken before nivolumab and TIL therapy.

The input for sequencing was blood, taken at baseline. V and J are TRBV20-1 and TRBJ2-7; tentative D call: TRBD1 (6 bases). This clonotype was sampled from a person between 25 and 80 years old with non-small cell lung cancer. The CDR3 DNA follows: TGCAGTGCTAAAGGGGGCTACGAGCAGTACTTC. It encodes CSAKGGYEQYF.